Following are 5 T cell receptor beta chains from one sample sequenced in a study of shared clonotypes between healthy human individuals (dated by TCRdb to 2020 to 2022). The library was obtained by the immunoSEQ multiplex PCR assay. As stored in TCRdb, this immuneACCESS dataset retains in-frame rearrangements with V and J assigned. A fraction of the clones does not appear; measured against another copy, unresolved V genes explain less than half of the discrepancy, and the remainder lacks a known reason. The sample has 780,000 or so clones on record, 72% of them singletons. Less than 2% of the sample is held by the ten biggest clonotypes. The specimen sequenced was memory CD4+ T cells sorted from blood. The cell subset or site tag for this specimen amounts to: CD45RA-negative fraction. The receptors stem from a woman in her twenties or thirties in good health.

The chain carries TRBV6-4 and TRBJ1-1, with 8 bases matching TRBD1. The length of the CDR3 is 14 residues. Looked up from germline, CDR1 is MRHNA and CDR2 is SNTAGT. J was trimmed by 5 bases and V by 4 bases; bases with no gene match: 6. CDR3 sequence reads: CASSAQGARTEAFF. The DNA of the CDR3 is TGTGCCAGCAGTGCGCAGGGGGCTCGGACTGAAGCTTTCTTT.

The chain is built from TRBV11-3 and TRBJ2-2; D uncertain. Germline V gene sequence: CDR1 SGHNT, CDR2 YENEEA. Trimming took 3 bases from V and 6 from J, leaving 2 bases between them. CDR3 length: 11 residues. CDR3 protein: CASSLSGELFF. CDR3 nucleotide sequence: TGTGCCAGCAGCTTGTCCGGGGAGCTGTTTTTT.

The rearrangement uses TRBV5-1 and TRBJ2-1; possible D gene TRBD2, 6 bases. The germline V gene has CDR1 SGHRS and CDR2 YFSETQ. The ends were cut back, 2 bases at V and 7 bases at J, with 19 bases in the middle. This CDR3 is built from 16 residues. The CDR3 DNA follows: TGCGCCAGCAGCTTTGGAGCGGAGGGCCTCAGGAATGAGCAGTTCTTC. Amino acid sequence: CASSFGAEGLRNEQFF.

V gene TRBV6-5 combines with J gene TRBJ2-7, with 9 nucleotides matching TRBD2. V shed 2 bases and J 9 bases; nucleotides not matched to a gene: 11. CDR3 size: 15 residues. Germline-derived CDR1 and CDR2 are MNHEY and SVGAGI. CDR3 nucleotide sequence: TGTGCCAGCAGTTACGGTAGCGGGAGCCCTGGGAGGCAGTACTTC. This translates into CASSYGSGSPGRQYF.

The chain joins TRBV28 to TRBJ1-1; D not resolved. This CDR3 has 13 residues. The V and J ends lost 4 bases and 6 bases respectively, with 12 bases between them. CDR1 MDHEN and CDR2 SYDVKM come from the germline V gene. CDR3: CASSSPPMAEAFF. The CDR3 DNA follows: TGTGCCAGCAGTTCCCCCCCGATGGCTGAAGCTTTCTTT.